This T cell receptor beta chain was captured by sequencing in a study of blood T cell repertoires in COVID-19. Only in-frame clones appear in the TCRdb table, and some are missing; sequencing was by immunoSEQ multiplex PCR. The data show roughly 81,000 clones, about 88% seen once. The CDR3 loop spans 14 amino acids. CDR1 and CDR2 from the germline V gene are SNHLY and FYNNEI. V dropped 8 bases and J dropped 2; count of bases not matched to a gene: 6. V is TRBV2 and J is TRBJ1-5, with 7 bases matching TRBD1. Sequenced sample: peripheral blood. This TCR was recovered from a man aged 40-55 years with acute or convalescent COVID-19. The CDR3 protein is CASQQGMGNQPQHF. The CDR3 DNA reads as TGTGCCAGCCAACAGGGGATGGGCAATCAGCCCCAGCATTTT.